The T cell receptor beta chain under discussion was sequenced for a study of early T cells in non-severe SARS-CoV-2 infection. Points on this clonotype: Its target is unknown.

Unique molecular identifiers (one per individual cDNA molecule) were attached. Each CDR3 protein gets one entry after TCRdb re-called the 5' RACE reads with MiXCR. The sample carries approximately 79,000 distinct CDR3 sequences, 9.5% to 15% recorded once. Germline CDR1 is MNHEY and CDR2 is SVGAGI. The CDR3 runs to 15 residues. J gave up 5 bases and V 6 bases, and 8 bases lay outside the gene matches. Notes on the study in general: The VDJdb matching leaned toward anti-spike CD8 responses and overlooked private and CD4 specificities.

This clonotype originated in an adult who was a healthcare worker with PCR-confirmed SARS-CoV-2 infection or an uninfected control (not recorded which). The chain combines TRBV6-5 with TRBJ2-2; 8 bases fit TRBD2. Sequencing input: whole blood. The CDR3 loop reads CASSNGGAGTGELFF. For the CDR3, the DNA is TGTGCCAGCAGCAACGGGGGGGCGGGAACCGGGGAGCTGTTTTTT.